These T cell receptor beta chains were read from a single sample in a study of blood T cell repertoires in COVID-19. Libraries were prepared by immunoSEQ multiplex PCR; TCRdb keeps only in-frame clonotypes and omits some of them. The sample includes some 38,000 clones, approximately 69% of them seen just once. Sequenced input: peripheral blood. The receptors stem from a man between 65 and 85 years old with COVID-19, enrolled during active disease. CDR3s include the opening cysteine and the closing phenylalanine or tryptophan. The order of the fields is CDR3 DNA, CDR3 protein, D gene, J gene, clone size, V gene. The D gene is left open where the match is weak. Not all rows give a size; the values are once, few, many and, for expanded clones, a class.

TGTGCCAGCAGTCACCGGGACAGAGTGAATGAAAAACTGTTTTTT	CASSHRDRVNEKLFF	TRBD1	TRBJ1-4	NA	TRBV6-2/TRBV6-3
TGCGCCAGCAGCCAAATGGGACAGGGCGTCCCCGGGGAGCTGTTTTTT	CASSQMGQGVPGELFF	TRBD1	TRBJ2-2	NA	TRBV4-1
TGTGCCAGCAGGCTAGTGTCCTACGAGCAGTACTTC	CASRLVSYEQYF	NA	TRBJ2-7	few	TRBV2
TGTGCCATCAGTAGAACCGACAGGCCTAACACTGAAGCTTTCTTT	CAISRTDRPNTEAFF	NA	TRBJ1-1	NA	TRBV10-3
TGTGCCAGCAGCCTATCGCGCAATCAGCCCCAGCATTTT	CASSLSRNQPQHF	NA	TRBJ1-5	NA	TRBV13
TGTGCCAGCAGCGAGGCCTCCGGGACTAGCGGGAGGGCGGGGTACAATGAGCAGTTCTTC	CASSEASGTSGRAGYNEQFF	TRBD2	TRBJ2-1	few	TRBV9
TGTGCCACCATGGCACCAGACTACAATGAGCAGTTCTTC	CATMAPDYNEQFF	NA	TRBJ2-1	once	TRBV24-1
TGTGCCAGCAGTCCAAGTGGGACAGGGTTCTACGAGCAGTACTTC	CASSPSGTGFYEQYF	TRBD1	TRBJ2-7	large	TRBV6-5
TGTGCCAGCAGTGCCCAACAAAACACTGAAGCTTTCTTT	CASSAQQNTEAFF	NA	TRBJ1-1	once	TRBV6-4
TGTGCCAGCAGCTTAAAGCGGGGGGGATTAGAGACCCAGTACTTC	CASSLKRGGLETQYF	TRBD2	TRBJ2-5	once	TRBV7-2
TGTGCCAGCAGCCAAGTAGGGGCTAAGGGGGAGTATGGCTACACCTTC	CASSQVGAKGEYGYTF	NA	TRBJ1-2	NA	TRBV4-2
TGTGCCTGGAGCCGGACAGGGGGTTCTGGTGGCTACACCTTC	CAWSRTGGSGGYTF	TRBD1	TRBJ1-2	NA	TRBV30
TGTGCCATCAGCGCGACAGGACGTGGGGGAACCTACAATGAGCAGTTCTTC	CAISATGRGGTYNEQFF	NA	TRBJ2-1	once	TRBV10-3
TGTGCCAGTAGTAACAGGGGAAAAGAAGCTTTCTTT	CASSNRGKEAFF	TRBD1	TRBJ1-1	NA	TRBV19
TGTGCCAGCAGCTTGGCACTAGCGGGGGCTGATGAGCAGTTCTTC	CASSLALAGADEQFF	TRBD2	TRBJ2-1	NA	TRBV5-6
TGTGCCAGCTCACCACAGAACACACCGAACACTGAAGCTTTCTTT	CASSPQNTPNTEAFF	NA	TRBJ1-1	NA	TRBV18
TGCGCCAGCAGCCAGGACATTGGAAACACCATATATTTT	CASSQDIGNTIYF	NA	TRBJ1-3	NA	TRBV5-1
TGTGCCAGCAGGGACAGGCCGTCCGAGCAGTACTTC	CASRDRPSEQYF	TRBD1	TRBJ2-7	NA	TRBV2
TGTGCCATCAGTGTAGGGGGGGGCACAGATACGCAGTATTTT	CAISVGGGTDTQYF	NA	TRBJ2-3	once	TRBV10-3
TGTGCCAGCGGAATAGGGCTAGCGGGGCTCACAGATACGCAGTATTTT	CASGIGLAGLTDTQYF	TRBD2	TRBJ2-3	NA	TRBV27
TGCGCCAGCAGCTTCGAAGGGTCAGGGGGTCTAAACGAGCAGTACTTC	CASSFEGSGGLNEQYF	TRBD1	TRBJ2-7	NA	TRBV5-1
TGTGCCAGCAGCTTAAAGGGACTAGCGGGATCGAACACCGGGGAGCTGTTTTTT	CASSLKGLAGSNTGELFF	TRBD2	TRBJ2-2	NA	TRBV7-3
TGTGCCAGCAGTCGACTGCCATCTCAGCCCCAGCATTTT	CASSRLPSQPQHF	NA	TRBJ1-5	NA	TRBV6-2/TRBV6-3
TGTGCCACCAACAGTTCACCCCTCCACTTT	CATNSSPLHF	NA	TRBJ1-6	once	TRBV6-5
TGTGCCAGCAGTTACAGGGCCTTCTCTGGAAACACCATATATTTT	CASSYRAFSGNTIYF	NA	TRBJ1-3	NA	TRBV27
TGTGCCAGCAGTTACGATGCAGGGGGCGCTGAAGCTTTCTTT	CASSYDAGGAEAFF	TRBD1	TRBJ1-1	NA	TRBV6-5
TGCGCCAGCAGCTTGGCCGGCGGGGCTGGCTATGGCTACACCTTC	CASSLAGGAGYGYTF	NA	TRBJ1-2	NA	TRBV5-1
TGTGCCAGCAGCCAGGAGTTTATCTCTGGAAACACCATATATTTT	CASSQEFISGNTIYF	NA	TRBJ1-3	NA	TRBV3-1/TRBV3-2
TGTGCCAGCAGAGAACCAATGTTCGGGGTAGGCGAGCAGTACTTC	CASREPMFGVGEQYF	NA	TRBJ2-7	NA	TRBV28
TGTGCCAGCAGTCCAGGGACAGGGGGCGTCCACGAGCAGTACTTC	CASSPGTGGVHEQYF	TRBD1	TRBJ2-7	few	TRBV27
TGTGCCAGCAGCCAAGCGGGACTACCCTTCACAGATACGCAGTATTTT	CASSQAGLPFTDTQYF	TRBD2	TRBJ2-3	NA	TRBV3-1/TRBV3-2
TGTGCCAGCAGTTCATGGAGGACCTCCTACAATGAGCAGTTCTTC	CASSSWRTSYNEQFF	NA	TRBJ2-1	NA	TRBV27
TGTGCCAGCAGCTTAATGGGCGGGGGGCTATACAATGAGCAGTTCTTC	CASSLMGGGLYNEQFF	TRBD2	TRBJ2-1	few	TRBV7-2
TGTGCCAGCAGCCCTGGGCTCGACGATGAGCAGTTCTTC	CASSPGLDDEQFF	NA	TRBJ2-1	NA	TRBV14
TGTGCCAGTAGTATCACGGGAGGGCCGGTGGACGAGCAGTACTTC	CASSITGGPVDEQYF	TRBD2	TRBJ2-7	NA	TRBV19
TGTGCCAGCAGTGCTGACAGGGAGAACACCGGGGAGCTGTTTTTT	CASSADRENTGELFF	TRBD1	TRBJ2-2	NA	TRBV6-4
TGTGCCAGCGTCTCCGGGGATGAGCAGTTCTTC	CASVSGDEQFF	NA	TRBJ2-1	NA	TRBV5-4
TGTGCCAGCAGCGTGGACTTTCGGAATGAAGCTTTCTTT	CASSVDFRNEAFF	NA	TRBJ1-1	NA	TRBV9
TGCAGCGTTGGAGGGGGCGGAGGTGGCTACACCTTC	CSVGGGGGGYTF	TRBD1	TRBJ1-2	few	TRBV29-1